The clone carrying this T cell receptor beta chain turned up a few times. Trimming took off 7 bases at V and 3 bases at J, with 13 bases between the two ends. CDR1 SNHLY and CDR2 FYNNEI come from the germline V gene. CDR3 length: 14 residues. The sample originates from a study of T cell repertoires in cytomegalovirus infection. Study-level information: Shared public TCR beta signatures pointed to both CMV infection and a matching HLA type.

MiXCR, applied by TCRdb to the reads, yields one record per CDR3 protein. In the table there are hundreds of thousands of distinct CDR3 sequences, approximately 34% of which are singletons. Specimen: PBMCs. The rearrangement links TRBV2 to TRBJ1-5; tentative D call: TRBD1 (6 bases). This sequence originates from a human donor in good health (CMV status not recorded). Some clones in this sample may be carry-over from other donors' samples. The CDR3 DNA reads TGTGCCAGCAAGGCCAGGGGTCCCAATCAGCCCCAGCATTTT. It yields the protein CASKARGPNQPQHF.